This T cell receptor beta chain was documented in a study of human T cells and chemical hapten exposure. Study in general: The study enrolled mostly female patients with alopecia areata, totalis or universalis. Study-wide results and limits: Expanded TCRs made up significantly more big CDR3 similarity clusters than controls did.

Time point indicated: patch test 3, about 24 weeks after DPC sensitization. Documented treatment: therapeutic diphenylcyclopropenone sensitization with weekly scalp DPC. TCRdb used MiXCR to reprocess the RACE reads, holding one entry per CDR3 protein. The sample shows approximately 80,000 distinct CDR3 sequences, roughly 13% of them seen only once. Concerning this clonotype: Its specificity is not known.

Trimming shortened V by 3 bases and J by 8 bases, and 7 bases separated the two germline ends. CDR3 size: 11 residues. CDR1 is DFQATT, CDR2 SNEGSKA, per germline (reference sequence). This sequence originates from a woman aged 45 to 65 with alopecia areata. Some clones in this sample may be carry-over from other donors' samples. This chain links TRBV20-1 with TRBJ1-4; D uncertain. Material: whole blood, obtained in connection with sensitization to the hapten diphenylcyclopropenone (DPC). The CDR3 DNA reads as TGCAGTGCTAGTGAGGACGAAAAACTGTTTTTT. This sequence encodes CSASEDEKLFF.